This section outlines one T cell receptor (beta chain) sequence together with its context. This clone was recorded only once. Which antigen it targets is not known. The input lacks base qualities; no much larger clone sits a single base away. TCRbeta CDR3 regions were amplified from genomic DNA using the immunoSEQ Assay, a bias-controlled multiplex PCR. As for the original processing: Nucleated cell counts per sample were estimated from amplification of reference gene primers within the assay. To quantify the absolute abundance of each unique TCRbeta CDR3 rearrangement, sequence reads were collapsed and filtered. For each sample, productive Simpson clonality was calculated as the square root of Simpson's diversity index across productive rearrangements. TCRdb provides this immuneACCESS table in a form limited to in-frame rearrangements. Some clones are lacking; in checked studies, under half of them reflect an unresolved V gene, and why the rest are absent is not known. V and J calls and clone size are those listed in that table; D and trimming were worked out from the DNA. Counted in this sample were around 330,000 clones; 85% of them appeared once. Approximately 1.9% of the sample is held by the ten biggest clonotypes.

The sample comes from a study of blood T cell repertoires in COVID-19 (TCRdb year 2020). For context, the study as a whole: The collaborator samples originated in the United States, Italy and Spain and spanned the acute and convalescent phases of COVID-19. The prospective study material was composed of cDNA or gDNA derived from T cells, B-cell-depleted T cells, or PBMCs. Subjects who had been exposed to COVID-19, were actively infected with it, or had recovered from it provided the deeply sampled blood TCRbeta repertoires that made up the dataset. The repertoires were made available in a free public database intended to serve as a resource for research on the immune response to SARS-CoV-2. Samples were obtained from the ongoing ImmuneRACE study (first 160 participants) and from 950 to 1,500 subjects provided by 6 global collaborators. A de-identified subject ID, COVID-19 status, age in years and sex were almost always included in the sample metadata. HLA class I and class II types, where available, came from metadata supplied by the sample provider rather than from assay-based typing. Findings and caveats that apply to the study as a whole: How much clinical and demographic metadata was included differed by source and by participant, and the metadata was provided uncurated.

Participants in the prospective study were enrolled through a virtual design, were aged roughly 18 to 90 years, and lived in about two dozen United States geographic areas. Cohort assignment in the prospective study relied on participant-reported clinical history from a screening survey and a study questionnaire. Exposed participants were defined as having been in contact with someone with a PCR-confirmed or clinician-diagnosed COVID-19 case within 2 weeks of study entry. In the prospective study, mobile phlebotomists collected whole blood, serum and a nasopharyngeal or oropharyngeal swab from each participant. Over a roughly 2-month period, participants in the prospective study had the option of providing additional blood draws and questionnaires. Before DNA extraction, prospective study blood samples were shipped either frozen or at room temperature. V is pared back by 6 bases and J by 6 bases, with 15 bases lying between the germline termini. CDR1 and CDR2 are read off the germline V gene as MNHNS and SASEGT. From the cysteine through the phenylalanine, the CDR3 covers 13 amino acids. Just CDR3 DNA is preserved here, 39 bases in frame from base 1.

This clonotype was obtained from a woman aged 25 to 39 who had been exposed to COVID-19. Here the chain combines TRBV6-1 and TRBJ2-7; D gene: possibly TRBD2, on 5 matching bases. The specimen was PBMCs or T cells enriched from blood (not recorded which). The DNA sequence is given as TGTGCCAGCAGCCTAAAACCGGGAAGCGAGCAGTACTTC. The resulting protein is CASSLKPGSEQYF.